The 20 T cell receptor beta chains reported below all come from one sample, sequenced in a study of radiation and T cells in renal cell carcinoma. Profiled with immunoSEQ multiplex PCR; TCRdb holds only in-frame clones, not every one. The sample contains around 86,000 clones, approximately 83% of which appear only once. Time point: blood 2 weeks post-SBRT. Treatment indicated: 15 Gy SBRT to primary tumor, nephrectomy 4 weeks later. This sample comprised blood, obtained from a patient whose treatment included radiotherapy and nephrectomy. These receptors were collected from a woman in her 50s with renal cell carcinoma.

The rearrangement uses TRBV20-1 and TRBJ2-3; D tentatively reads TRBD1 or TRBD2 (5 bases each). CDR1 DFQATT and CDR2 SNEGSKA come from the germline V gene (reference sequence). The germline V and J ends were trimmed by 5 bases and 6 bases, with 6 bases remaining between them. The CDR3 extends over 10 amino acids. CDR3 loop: CSAEGDTQYF. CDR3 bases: TGCAGTGCTGAGGGGGATACGCAGTATTTT.

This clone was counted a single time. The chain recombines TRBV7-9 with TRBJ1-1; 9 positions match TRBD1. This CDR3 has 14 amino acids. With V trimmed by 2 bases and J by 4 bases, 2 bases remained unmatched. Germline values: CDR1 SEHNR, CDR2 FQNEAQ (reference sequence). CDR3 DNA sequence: TGTGCCAGCAGCTTAACAGGGGGCGTCACTGAAGCTTTCTTT. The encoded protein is CASSLTGGVTEAFF.

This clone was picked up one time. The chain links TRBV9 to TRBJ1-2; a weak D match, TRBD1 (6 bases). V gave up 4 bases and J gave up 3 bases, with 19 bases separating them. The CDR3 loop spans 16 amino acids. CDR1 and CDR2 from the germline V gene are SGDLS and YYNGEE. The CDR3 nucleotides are TGTGCCAGCAGCCAGAGAAAGGGGGTCGGCGACTATGGCTACACCTTC. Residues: CASSQRKGVGDYGYTF.

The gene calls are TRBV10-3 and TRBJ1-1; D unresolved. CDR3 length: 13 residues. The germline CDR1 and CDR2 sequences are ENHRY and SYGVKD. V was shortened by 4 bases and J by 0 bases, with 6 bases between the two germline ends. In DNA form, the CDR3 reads TGTGCCATCAGTGGGGCATTGAACACTGAAGCTTTCTTT. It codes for CAISGALNTEAFF.

The CDR3 protein is CASSLGTAGANVLTF. The CDR3 DNA reads as TGTGCCAGCAGCTTAGGTACGGCTGGGGCCAACGTCCTGACTTTC. This chain joins TRBV7-2 and TRBJ2-6, with D hard to call. The germline V gene encodes CDR1 SGHTA and CDR2 FQGNSA. The CDR3 runs to 15 residues. The germline V and J ends were trimmed by 1 base and 2 bases, with 6 bases remaining between them.

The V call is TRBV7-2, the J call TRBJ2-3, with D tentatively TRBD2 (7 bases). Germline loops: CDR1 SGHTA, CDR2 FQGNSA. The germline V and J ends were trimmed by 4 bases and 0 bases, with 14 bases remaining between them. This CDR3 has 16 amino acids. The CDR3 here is CASSWRGHSSTDTQYF. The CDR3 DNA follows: TGTGCCAGCAGCTGGCGGGGGCACAGCAGCACAGATACGCAGTATTTT.

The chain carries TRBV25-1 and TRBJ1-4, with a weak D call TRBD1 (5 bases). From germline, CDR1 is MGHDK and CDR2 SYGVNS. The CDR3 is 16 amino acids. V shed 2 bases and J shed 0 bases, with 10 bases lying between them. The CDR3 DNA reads TGTGCCAGCAGTGAAACCCAAGGGGCAACTAATGAAAAACTGTTTTTT. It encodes CASSETQGATNEKLFF.

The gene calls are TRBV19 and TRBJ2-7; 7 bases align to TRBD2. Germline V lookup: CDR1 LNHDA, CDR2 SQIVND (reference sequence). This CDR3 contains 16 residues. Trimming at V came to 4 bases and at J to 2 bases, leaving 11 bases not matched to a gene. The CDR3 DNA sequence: TGTGCCAGTAGTACCGCGGCGGGAGCCACGACCTACGAGCAGTACTTC. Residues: CASSTAAGATTYEQYF.

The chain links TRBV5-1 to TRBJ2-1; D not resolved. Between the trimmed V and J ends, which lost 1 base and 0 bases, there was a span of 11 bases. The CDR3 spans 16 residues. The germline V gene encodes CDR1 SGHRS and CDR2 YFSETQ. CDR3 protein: CASSLRAESSYNEQFF. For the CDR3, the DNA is TGCGCCAGCAGCTTGCGGGCGGAGAGCTCCTACAATGAGCAGTTCTTC.

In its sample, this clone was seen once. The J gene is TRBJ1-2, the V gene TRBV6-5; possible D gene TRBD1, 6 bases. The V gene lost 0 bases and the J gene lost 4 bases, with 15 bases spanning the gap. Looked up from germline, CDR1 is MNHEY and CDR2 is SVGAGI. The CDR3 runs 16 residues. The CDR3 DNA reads TGTGCCAGCAGTTACTCGAGGGGCAGGGGAGGCTATGGCTACACCTTC. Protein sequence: CASSYSRGRGGYGYTF.

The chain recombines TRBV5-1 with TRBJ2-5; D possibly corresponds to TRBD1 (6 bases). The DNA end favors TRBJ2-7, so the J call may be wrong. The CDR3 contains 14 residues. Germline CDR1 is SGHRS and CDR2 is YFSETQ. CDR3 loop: CASSAKTGSTEQYF. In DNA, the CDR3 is TGCGCCAGCAGCGCCAAAACAGGGTCGACCGAGCAGTACTTC.

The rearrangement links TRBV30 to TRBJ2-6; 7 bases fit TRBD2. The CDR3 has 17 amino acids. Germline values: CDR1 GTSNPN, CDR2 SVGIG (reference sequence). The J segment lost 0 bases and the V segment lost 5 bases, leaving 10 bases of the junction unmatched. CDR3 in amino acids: CAWAGRVRGSGANVLTF. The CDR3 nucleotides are TGTGCCTGGGCAGGGAGGGTGCGGGGCTCTGGGGCCAACGTCCTGACTTTC.

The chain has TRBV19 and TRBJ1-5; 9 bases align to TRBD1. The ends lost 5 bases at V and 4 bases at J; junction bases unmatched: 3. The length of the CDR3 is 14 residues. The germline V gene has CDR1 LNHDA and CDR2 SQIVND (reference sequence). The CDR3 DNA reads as TGTGCCAGTAGTCGACAGGGGGTAAATCAGCCCCAGCATTTT. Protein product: CASSRQGVNQPQHF.

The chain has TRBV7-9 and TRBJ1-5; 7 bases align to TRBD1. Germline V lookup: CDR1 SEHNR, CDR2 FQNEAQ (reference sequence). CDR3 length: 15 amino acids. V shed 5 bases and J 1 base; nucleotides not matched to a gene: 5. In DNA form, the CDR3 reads TGTGCCAGCAGCACCGACAGGGAGAGCAATCAGCCCCAGCATTTT. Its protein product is CASSTDRESNQPQHF.

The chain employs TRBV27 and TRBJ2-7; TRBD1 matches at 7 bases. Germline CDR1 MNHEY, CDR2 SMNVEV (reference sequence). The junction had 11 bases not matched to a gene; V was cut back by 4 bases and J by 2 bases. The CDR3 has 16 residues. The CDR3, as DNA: TGTGCCAGCAGTTATCGCCGACAGGGAATCCCCTACGAGCAGTACTTC. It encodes CASSYRRQGIPYEQYF.

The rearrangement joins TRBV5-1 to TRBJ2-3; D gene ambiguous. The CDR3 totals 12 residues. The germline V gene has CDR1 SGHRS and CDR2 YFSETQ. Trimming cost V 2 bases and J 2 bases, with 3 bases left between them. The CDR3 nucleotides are TGCGCCAGCAGCTTAGACACAGATACGCAGTATTTT. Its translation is CASSLDTDTQYF.

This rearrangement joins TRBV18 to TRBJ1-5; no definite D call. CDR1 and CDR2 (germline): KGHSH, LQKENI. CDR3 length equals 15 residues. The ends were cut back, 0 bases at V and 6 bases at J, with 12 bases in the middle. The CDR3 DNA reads TGTGCCAGCTCACCACCCTCCCAGGCTGGTCAGCCCCAGCATTTT. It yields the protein CASSPPSQAGQPQHF. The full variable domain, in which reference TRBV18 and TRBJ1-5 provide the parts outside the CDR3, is NAGVMQNPRHLVRRRGQEARLRCSPMKGHSHVYWYRQLPEEGLKFMVYLQKENIIDESGMPKERFSAEFPKEGPSILRIQQVVRGDSAAYFCASSPPSQAGQPQHFGDGTRLSIL.

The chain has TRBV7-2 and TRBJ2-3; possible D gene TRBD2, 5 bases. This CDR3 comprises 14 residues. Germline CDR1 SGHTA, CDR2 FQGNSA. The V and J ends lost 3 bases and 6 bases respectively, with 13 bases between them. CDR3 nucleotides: TGTGCCAGCAGCTTCCAAGGCGGGCGGGATACGCAGTATTTT. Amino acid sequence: CASSFQGGRDTQYF.

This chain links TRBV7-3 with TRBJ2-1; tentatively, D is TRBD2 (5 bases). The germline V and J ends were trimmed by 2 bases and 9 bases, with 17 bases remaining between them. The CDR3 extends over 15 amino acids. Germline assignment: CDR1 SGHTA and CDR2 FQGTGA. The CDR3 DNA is TGTGCCAGCAGCTTAGGAGCGGCCCCTGACGGTGAGCAGTTCTTC. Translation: CASSLGAAPDGEQFF.

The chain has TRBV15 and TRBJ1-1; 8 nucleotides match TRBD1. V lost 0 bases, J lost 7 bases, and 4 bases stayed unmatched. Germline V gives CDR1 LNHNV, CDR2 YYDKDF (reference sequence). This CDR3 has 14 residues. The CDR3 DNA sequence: TGTGCCACCAGCAGAGACAGACAGGGGAGTGAAGCTTTCTTT. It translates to CATSRDRQGSEAFF.